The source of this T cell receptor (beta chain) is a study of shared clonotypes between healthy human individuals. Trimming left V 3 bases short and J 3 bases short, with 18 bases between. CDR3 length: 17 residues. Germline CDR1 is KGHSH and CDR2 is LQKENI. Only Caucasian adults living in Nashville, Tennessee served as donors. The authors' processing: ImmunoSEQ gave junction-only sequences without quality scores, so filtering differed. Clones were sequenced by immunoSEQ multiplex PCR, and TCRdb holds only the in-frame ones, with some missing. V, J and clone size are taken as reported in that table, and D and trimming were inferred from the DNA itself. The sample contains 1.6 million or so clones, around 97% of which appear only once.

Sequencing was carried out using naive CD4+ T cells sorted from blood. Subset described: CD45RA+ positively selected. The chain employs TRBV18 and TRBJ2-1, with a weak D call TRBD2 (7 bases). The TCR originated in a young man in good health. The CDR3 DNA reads TGTGCCAGCTCACCCTACGGGGGGCGGCGGGTCTACAATGAGCAGTTCTTC. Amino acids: CASSPYGGRRVYNEQFF.